A single sample is the source of the 11 T cell receptor beta chains below, sequenced in a study of identical twins. Via MiXCR, TCRdb re-called the 5' RACE reads, giving one row per CDR3 protein. The sample includes 650,000 to 750,000 distinct CDR3 sequences, around 21% of them seen just once. In addition, the sample was reused for a study of T cells expressing NK-cell markers.

The sequenced material came from PBMCs. The receptors originated from a woman aged 18-29 years in good health.

V gene TRBV10-3 combines with J gene TRBJ2-3, with D tentatively TRBD2 (5 bases). This CDR3 comprises 11 residues. Trimming stripped 11 bases from V and 2 bases from J, with 8 bases between. Germline V CDR1 and CDR2: ENHRY, SYGVKD. CDR3 DNA sequence: TGTGCCGCCGGGGACACAGATACGCAGTATTTT. It specifies CAAGDTDTQYF.

The CDR3 spells CSARMNGRAGGEQFF. The DNA for the CDR3 is TGCAGTGCTAGAATGAACGGGAGGGCCGGGGGCGAGCAGTTCTTC. The V and J genes are TRBV20-1 and TRBJ2-1; TRBD2 aligns across 8 bases. The CDR3 has 15 residues. With 2 bases clipped from V and 10 bases from J, the junction kept 13 bases outside the gene matches. Germline assignment: CDR1 DFQATT and CDR2 SNEGSKA (reference sequence).

This clonotype was found a few times. The V gene is TRBV20-1, the J gene TRBJ2-5; D may be TRBD2 (6 bases). CDR3 length: 14 residues. V dropped 2 bases and J dropped 7 bases, with 17 bases sitting between them. CDR1 is DFQATT, CDR2 SNEGSKA, per germline (reference sequence). The CDR3 is CSARPFVARGTQYF. Written as DNA, the CDR3 is TGCAGTGCTAGACCCTTCGTTGCGCGGGGGACCCAGTACTTC.

This clonotype was seen more than once but under ten times. The chain carries TRBV6-5 and TRBJ2-3; tentatively, D is TRBD2 (6 bases). With 0 bases removed from V and 5 bases from J, the gap between germline ends came to 18 bases. Germline CDR1 reads MNHEY; CDR2 reads SVGAGI. CDR3 length: 17 residues. Here the CDR3 DNA reads TGTGCCAGCAGTTACTCGGGGCGGACTATACCCCAAGATACGCAGTATTTT. Amino acids: CASSYSGRTIPQDTQYF.

This chain uses TRBV10-1 with TRBJ2-1; 10 nucleotides match TRBD2. The CDR3 has 15 residues. With V trimmed by 4 bases and J by 9 bases, 9 bases remained unmatched. Germline V lookup: CDR1 WNHNN, CDR2 SYGVQD (reference sequence). CDR3 in DNA: TGCGCCAGCAGTGCAGCTGGAGCGGGGGGGGGTGAGCAGTTCTTC. Amino acids: CASSAAGAGGGEQFF.

This clonotype was counted only a few times. The chain carries TRBV29-1 and TRBJ2-7; D is unresolved. CDR1 and CDR2 (germline): SQVTM, ANQGSEA. Trimming took off 2 bases at V and 6 bases at J, with 11 bases between the two ends. This CDR3 is built from 12 residues. CDR3 DNA sequence: TGCAGCGTTGAAAAATCGTGGGGCGAGCAGTACTTC. As protein: CSVEKSWGEQYF.

This clonotype was counted between two and nine times. V is TRBV7-2 and J is TRBJ2-1; D not resolved. The CDR3 covers 13 residues. Germline V gives CDR1 SGHTA, CDR2 FQGNSA. Trimming left V 0 bases short and J 7 bases short, with 7 bases between. The CDR3 sequence: CASSLARTNEQFF. The CDR3 DNA follows: TGTGCCAGCAGCTTAGCGAGGACGAATGAGCAGTTCTTC.

This clonotype was observed a few times. One junction end disagrees with the germline gene, perhaps due to a read error. This chain connects TRBV5-1 to TRBJ2-1; a possible D gene is TRBD2 (5 bases). The CDR3 extends over 13 amino acids. From germline, CDR1 is SGHRS and CDR2 YFSETQ. The CDR3 here is CASSPPPGLRTVF. In DNA, the CDR3 is TGCGCCAGCAGCCCCCCCCCCGGACTCCGAACGGTCTTC.

This clonotype was detected a few times. J is TRBJ2-2 and V is TRBV7-9, with a tentative D call TRBD1 (6 bases). The ends were cut back, 5 bases at V and 3 bases at J, with 16 bases in the middle. Germline-derived CDR1 and CDR2 are SEHNR and FQNEAQ (reference sequence). This CDR3 comprises 16 residues. CDR3 in amino acids: CASSPGEGEHTGELFF. CDR3 DNA sequence: TGTGCCAGCAGCCCCGGAGAGGGGGAACACACCGGGGAGCTGTTTTTT.

A few counts support this clonotype. This chain connects TRBV20-1 to TRBJ2-7; 7 bases fit TRBD2. This CDR3 is built from 13 residues. V lost 5 bases and J lost 5; bases outside the gene matches: 9. Germline V gene data show CDR1 as DFQATT and CDR2 as SNEGSKA (reference sequence). In DNA, the CDR3 is TGCAGTGCTGGCCGGGACTACTTGCACGAGCAGTACTTC. Amino acid sequence: CSAGRDYLHEQYF.

The V gene is TRBV20-1, the J gene TRBJ1-2; TRBD1 agrees at 7 bases. CDR1 DFQATT and CDR2 SNEGSKA come from the germline V gene (reference sequence). V lost 3 bases, J lost 4 bases, and 5 bases stayed unmatched. The CDR3 has 13 amino acids. The CDR3: CSARDRLGYGYTF. CDR3 in DNA: TGCAGTGCTAGGGACAGGCTGGGCTATGGCTACACCTTC.